This T cell receptor beta chain is from a study of PD-1 blockade in mismatch repair-deficient tumors. About the research overall: Enrolled about 2013-2016, patients had progressing, pretreated mismatch repair-deficient cancers of 12 to 13 types.

General study findings and limits: Rapid post-treatment expansion, then contraction, generally preceding radiologic response, marked tumor-resident clones.

The CDR3 runs 15 residues. CDR1 MNHEY and CDR2 SVGAGI come from the germline V gene. Trimming stripped 0 bases from V and 1 base from J, with 9 bases between. Here immunoSEQ multiplex PCR was the method, and the copy in TCRdb shows in-frame clones only, minus some. The sample holds some 85,000 clones, roughly 80% seen once. This clone was recorded a few times. No antigen is known for it. All patients were mismatch repair deficient, assessed by either PCR or immunohistochemistry. The chain links TRBV6-5 to TRBJ2-5, with D hard to call. This TCR was sampled from an adult with mismatch repair-deficient cancer. The sample here was peripheral blood, taken 44 weeks after starting pembrolizumab. The CDR3 coding sequence is TGTGCCAGCAGTTACTCGGGGATAGTCCAAGAGACCCAGTACTTC. Its protein is CASSYSGIVQETQYF.